This note documents a single TCR beta chain sequence. Its antigen is as yet unknown. CDR3 length: 12 residues. Germline loops: CDR1 SEHNR, CDR2 FQNEAQ (reference sequence). Trimming took 7 bases from V and 8 from J, leaving 9 bases between them. The PCR used 60 Vbeta and 13 Jbeta primers. Profiled with immunoSEQ multiplex PCR; TCRdb holds only in-frame clones, not every one. The data show 200,000 to 250,000 clones, with 76% seen just once and over 0.55% held by the top ten. This sample was taken from a study of cytomegalovirus exposure and HLA in healthy donors. Points from the study as a whole: A highly shared variant cluster was judged a likely technical artifact.

The source material was PBMCs. The chain joins TRBV7-9 to TRBJ1-6; D perhaps matches TRBD1 (5 bases). The TCR comes from a man aged 18 to 30 in good health and CMV-seronegative. Here the CDR3 DNA reads TGTGCCAGCACCTCGGGGGATTCACCCCTCCACTTT. Protein: CASTSGDSPLHF.